Described below is a single T cell receptor (beta chain) sequence and its context. Antigen unknown. This specimen comes from a study of graft-versus-host responses after intestinal transplantation. Overall study: Recipients had multivisceral, liver-intestinal, or isolated intestinal transplants. Study results and limitations: GvH clones detected in recipient marrow included some appearing first in ileum or blood. Early declines in HvG clones that occurred post-transplant were associated with peak circulating GvH clone levels. Some patients had graft-donor T cell macrochimerism, and their allografts showed high graft-versus-host to host-versus-graft clonal ratios.

CDR1 is SGHTA and CDR2 is FQGNSA in the germline V gene. The V gene end was trimmed by 5 bases and the J gene end by 1 base; junction bases not matched to a gene: 6. The CDR3 has 15 amino acids. The method was immunoSEQ multiplex PCR; TCRdb's version includes in-frame clones alone and lacks a portion of them. The table records some 15,000 clones, around three quarters of them present only once. Once graft tissue had been processed, intraepithelial and lamina propria lymphocytes were released. Sequencing was performed on ileum tissue, taken roughly 28 days after intestinal transplant. This sequence was found in a human patient who received an intestinal transplant, so some T cells may come from the graft donor. The rearrangement uses TRBV7-2 and TRBJ1-1; 8 nucleotides line up with TRBD1. This CDR3 is CASSVDRAANTEAFF. As DNA, the CDR3 is TGTGCCAGCAGCGTGGACAGGGCGGCGAACACTGAAGCTTTCTTT.